The following is a T cell receptor (beta chain) sequence with its context. What it binds is unknown. TCRdb independently ran MiXCR on the 5' RACE reads; one entry per CDR3 protein. This sample has about 110,000 distinct CDR3 sequences, with about 18% found just once. The data belong to a study of T-cell memory formation after mild COVID-19. As for the study in general: TCR clusters mostly belonged to single donors. Overall study results and limits: Nothing showed for sure that second-wave clones peaking on day 37 were SARS-CoV-2 specific.

The junction had 10 bases not matched to a gene; V was cut back by 0 bases and J by 8 bases. From germline, CDR1 is DFQATT and CDR2 SNEGSKA (reference sequence). The CDR3 runs to 15 residues. The V and J genes are TRBV20-1 and TRBJ1-1, with 9 positions matching TRBD1. The clonotype comes from a young man who had mild COVID-19 (a few samples of this study predate the infection). Cell type and time point are not known. Sample: PBMCs or a T cell subset sorted from them (not recorded which). The CDR3 nucleotides read TGCAGTGCTAGAGATCGTCGGACAGGGGAAGGCGAAGCTTTCTTT. Residues: CSARDRRTGEGEAFF.